This T cell receptor (beta chain) was identified in a study of T-cell memory formation after mild COVID-19. Study information: TCR clustering was largely donor specific.

The CDR3 extends over 14 amino acids. Germline V gene sequence: CDR1 MNHEY, CDR2 SVGEGT. With 2 bases clipped from V and 4 bases from J, the junction kept 0 bases outside the gene matches. This clonotype has a handful of counts. TCRdb called the 5' RACE reads again in MiXCR, with one record for every CDR3 protein. The table records around 340,000 distinct CDR3 sequences, around 15% of them present only once. V and J are TRBV6-2 or TRBV6-3 and TRBJ2-7; 12 bases line up with TRBD2. Sequenced: PBMCs or a T cell subset sorted from them (not recorded which). The sequence came from a man aged 18 to 29 who had mild COVID-19 (a few samples of this study predate the infection). Cell type and time point are not known. The CDR3 DNA sequence: TGTGCCAGCAGTTACGGACTAGCGGGGTACGAGCAGTACGTC. Protein product: CASSYGLAGYEQYV.